These 17 T cell receptor beta chains came from one sample sequenced in a study of T cell clonality in common variable immunodeficiency. The assay was immunoSEQ multiplex PCR, and TCRdb's table has in-frame clones only and misses some. The sample is made up of fewer than 50,000 clones, none counted only once. The sequenced sample consisted of peripheral blood mononuclear cells. Source of these receptors: a person between 18 and 75 years old in good health.

This clone appeared many times. This may come from a read error, since a much larger clone is one base off. The observed sequence ends 3 residues before the CDR3 terminus, with the missing tail filled in from the germline J gene. The chain couples TRBV14 to TRBJ2-2, with 7 bases aligning to TRBD1. CDR3 size: 14 residues. The V gene's germline CDR1 is SGHDN and CDR2 FVKESK. J was trimmed by 2 bases and V by 6 bases; bases with no gene match: 3. Incomplete CDR3 DNA: TGTGCCAGCAGTTACAGGGGAAACACCGGGGAG. It encodes CASSYRGNTGE. The full CDR3 protein reads CASSYRGNTGELFF.

This clone was counted at least ten times. The CDR3 extends 3 residues past the end of the read, so its final part is completed from the germline J gene. The J gene is TRBJ1-1, the V gene TRBV6-1; maybe TRBD1 (6 bases). CDR3 length: 13 residues. CDR1 is MNHNS and CDR2 is SASEGT in the germline V gene. V shed 4 bases and J shed 4 bases, with 10 bases lying between them. The CDR3 DNA, read in part, is TGTGCCAGCAGTGGGACAGTATCCACTGAA. Its translation: CASSGTVSTE. The whole CDR3 region reads CASSGTVSTEAFF.

The sample holds many counts of this clone. Read data end 3 residues before the CDR3 end; the end is taken from the germline J gene. The rearrangement uses TRBV2 and TRBJ2-7; TRBD1 is a possible D gene (5 bases). Germline loops: CDR1 SNHLY, CDR2 FYNNEI. The CDR3 length is 14 residues. Deletions cut 7 bases from V and 3 bases from J, with 16 bases between. The sequenced part of the CDR3 DNA is TGTGCCAGCAAGCACCCCGACAGAGACTACGAG. Its protein is CASKHPDRDYE. The CDR3 in its entirety is CASKHPDRDYEQYF.

Many counts were recorded for this clone. The read terminates 3 residues ahead of where the CDR3 ends, so the germline J gene completes it. The chain has TRBV15 and TRBJ2-1; possibly TRBD1 or TRBD2 for D (5 bases each). Germline V gene sequence: CDR1 LNHNV, CDR2 YYDKDF (reference sequence). V was trimmed by 1 base and J by 6 bases, leaving 19 bases between them. CDR3 length: 17 residues. The CDR3 sequence: CATSRVWLEGSGNEQFF. The CDR3 bases that were read are TGTGCCACCAGCAGAGTTTGGTTAGAGGGGTCAGGCAATGAG.

In this sample, this clone turned up many times. Read sequence stops 3 residues before the CDR3 end, and the germline J gene provides the missing end. This chain joins TRBV7-6 and TRBJ2-5; D is unclear. This CDR3 is 13 amino acids long. Trimming stripped 1 base from V and 5 bases from J, with 8 bases between. Germline loops: CDR1 SGHVS, CDR2 FNYEAQ. The CDR3 sequence is CASSLVPSETQYF. The sequenced part of the CDR3 DNA is TGTGCCAGCAGCTTAGTACCTAGTGAGACC.

This clone was detected many times. From the germline J gene comes the end of the CDR3, since the read stops 3 residues before it. The chain combines TRBV30 with TRBJ1-2; 10 bases are a match to TRBD1. Looked up from germline, CDR1 is GTSNPN and CDR2 is SVGIG (reference sequence). The CDR3 totals 13 residues. The covered CDR3 bases are TGTGCCTGGAGCGGGACAGGGGTTAACGGC. As protein: CAWSGTGVNG. The complete CDR3 sequence is CAWSGTGVNGYTF.

In this sample, this clone turned up many times. The read falls 3 residues short of the CDR3 end, and the missing part is taken from the germline J gene. V and J are TRBV28 and TRBJ1-2; no reliable D call. Looked up from germline, CDR1 is MDHEN and CDR2 is SYDVKM. CDR3 length: 12 amino acids. The V end lost 6 bases, the J end lost 5 bases, and 10 bases lay between the germline ends. The sequenced part of the CDR3 DNA is TGTGCCAGCAGCTCCCTCCTATATGGC. It yields the protein CASSSLLYG. The CDR3 as a whole reads CASSSLLYGYTF.

In this sample, this clone turned up many times. With the read ending 3 residues before the CDR3 end, the germline J gene is used to fill in that end. The J gene is TRBJ2-3, the V gene TRBV5-1; perhaps TRBD1 as D (5 bases). The V and J ends lost 0 bases and 4 bases respectively, with 9 bases between them. CDR1 and CDR2 (germline): SGHRS, YFSETQ. The CDR3 runs to 14 residues. The DNA read from the CDR3 is TGCGCCAGCAGCTTGGCAGGGTGGGCAGATACG. This encodes CASSLAGWADT. The CDR3, in full, reads CASSLAGWADTQYF.

This clone appeared many times. The read ends 3 residues early relative to the CDR3; the germline J gene fills the gap. The J gene is TRBJ2-1, the V gene TRBV18, with 11 positions matching TRBD2. CDR1 is KGHSH and CDR2 is LQKENI in the germline V gene. The CDR3 totals 16 residues. V lost 6 bases and J lost 2; bases outside the gene matches: 6. The CDR3 sequence is CASSIAGGGAYNEQFF. The CDR3 DNA, read in part, is TGTGCCAGCTCGATAGCGGGGGGGGGCGCCTACAATGAG.

This clone has at least ten counts. The observed sequence ends 3 residues before the CDR3 terminus, with the missing tail filled in from the germline J gene. J is TRBJ1-4 and V is TRBV5-3; D gene unclear. TRBV5-3 is marked as an open reading frame, function uncertain. Trimming pared 4 bases from V and 10 bases from J, leaving 11 bases between. The length of the CDR3 is 12 residues. CDR3 bases read: TGTGCCAGAAGCCCTAAGAGAGTAAAA. It is translated as CARSPKRVK. The CDR3 in full is CARSPKRVKLFF.

This clone was found many times. The CDR3 is cut off 3 residues early in the read; its end comes from the germline J gene. The chain carries TRBV20-1 and TRBJ2-1; D ambiguous. The CDR3 consists of 11 residues. In germline, CDR1 is DFQATT, CDR2 SNEGSKA (reference sequence). V was clipped by 3 bases and J by 4 bases, with 4 bases between them. The covered CDR3 bases are TGCAGTGCTAGCCCTTACAATGAG. Its translation: CSASPYNE. The entire CDR3 reads CSASPYNEQFF.

The table lists this clone with many counts. The read finishes 3 residues shy of the CDR3 end, and the germline J gene is used to complete it. The rearrangement joins TRBV4-1 to TRBJ2-5; 9 bases map to TRBD1. Germline CDR1 and CDR2: MGHRA and YSYEKL. The J segment lost 5 bases and the V segment lost 2 bases, leaving 12 bases of the junction unmatched. The CDR3 extends over 17 amino acids. CDR3 DNA (partial): TGCGCCAGCAGCCAACCCGGACAGGGGCCGGGCAGGGAGACC. Its translation is CASSQPGQGPGRET. The complete CDR3 reads CASSQPGQGPGRETQYF.

This clone was seen at least ten times. The CDR3 goes on 3 residues after the read ends, and that part is filled in from the germline J gene. This chain links TRBV13 with TRBJ1-6; D may be TRBD1 (6 bases). The CDR3 totals 15 residues. V was pared by 4 bases and J by 10 bases, with 17 bases between. From germline, CDR1 is PRHDT and CDR2 FYEKMQ (reference sequence). CDR3 DNA (partial): TGTGCCAGCAGCTACCGGACAGATTCGAGGTCACCC. This sequence encodes CASSYRTDSRSP. In full, the CDR3 is CASSYRTDSRSPLHF.

This clone came up many times. The CDR3 is cut off 3 residues early in the read; its end comes from the germline J gene. The chain employs TRBV28 and TRBJ1-5, with D unresolved. V was pared by 6 bases and J by 1 base, with 7 bases between. Looked up from germline, CDR1 is MDHEN and CDR2 is SYDVKM. The CDR3 loop spans 13 amino acids. The CDR3 bases that were read are TGTGCCAGCAGGCTGCAGAGCAATCAGCCC. It codes for CASRLQSNQP. The whole CDR3 region reads CASRLQSNQPQHF.

This clone appeared many times. Sequencing ends 3 residues short of the CDR3 end; the germline J gene provides the rest. The chain combines TRBV5-1 with TRBJ2-7; 8 bases match TRBD1. Germline V gives CDR1 SGHRS, CDR2 YFSETQ. This CDR3 is built from 15 residues. V was clipped by 0 bases and J by 4 bases; unmatched bases: 6. Partial CDR3 DNA: TGCGCCAGCAGCTTGGTCACAGGGGGTCTTTACGAG. As protein: CASSLVTGGLYE. The CDR3 reads in full as CASSLVTGGLYEQYF.

This clone was seen at least ten times. Read sequence stops 3 residues before the CDR3 end, and the germline J gene provides the missing end. V is TRBV4-1 and J is TRBJ1-5; 7 bases are a match to TRBD1. The V segment lost 2 bases and the J segment 2 bases; nucleotides outside the gene matches: 6. There are 16 residues in the CDR3. CDR1 and CDR2 (germline): MGHRA, YSYEKL. CDR3 region: CASSQWVTGGNQPQHF. Incomplete CDR3 DNA: TGCGCCAGCAGCCAATGGGTCACAGGGGGCAATCAGCCC.

The sample holds many counts of this clone. The CDR3 extends 3 residues past the end of the read, so its final part is completed from the germline J gene. The chain uses TRBV30 and TRBJ2-4; no clear D. Germline V gene data show CDR1 as GTSNPN and CDR2 as SVGIG (reference sequence). V lost 0 bases and J lost 8, with 8 bases in between. This CDR3 region has 12 residues. The covered CDR3 bases are TGTGCCTGGAGTGTTTTGACTGACATT. It is translated as CAWSVLTDI. The full-length CDR3 reads as CAWSVLTDIQYF.